Shown below are 8 T cell receptor beta chains from a single sample sequenced in a study of shared clonotypes between healthy human individuals. Assay used: immunoSEQ multiplex PCR; TCRdb lists only in-frame clones, some missing. Of 1.5 million to 2.5 million clones detected, approximately 94% appear once; the ten largest clones hold 0.95% to 1.5%. Naive-designated CD8 cells lacked CD45RO, were positively enriched for CCR7, and omitted terminally differentiated effector memory CD45RA+ cells. Sequencing was done on a sample of naive CD8+ T cells sorted from blood. These receptors were collected from a man aged 18-30 years in good health.

The rearrangement uses TRBV7-8 and TRBJ2-2; 9 bases are a match to TRBD2. Germline V lookup: CDR1 SGHVS, CDR2 FQNEAQ. The CDR3 length is 18 residues. The V segment lost 4 bases and the J segment 6 bases; nucleotides outside the gene matches: 15. DNA for the CDR3: TGTGCCAGCAGCTCCCCCGGCGGCGGGAGGGCCGGTGCCGGGGAGCTGTTTTTT. Its translation is CASSSPGGGRAGAGELFF.

V and J are TRBV4-1 and TRBJ2-7; D is uncertain. The germline gives CDR1 MGHRA, CDR2 YSYEKL. The CDR3 loop spans 13 amino acids. V was cut by 4 bases and J by 1 base, with 8 bases left in between. The CDR3 loop is CASSRSLSYEQYF. The CDR3 coding sequence is TGCGCCAGCAGCCGAAGCCTTTCCTACGAGCAGTACTTC.

This chain uses TRBV5-6 with TRBJ1-2; tentatively, D is TRBD1 (5 bases). V dropped 0 bases and J dropped 2 bases, with 11 bases sitting between them. The CDR3 contains 15 residues. Germline V gene lookup returns CDR1 SGHDT and CDR2 YYEEEE. This CDR3 reads CASSLVGTLNYGYTF. Here the CDR3 DNA reads TGTGCCAGCAGCTTGGTCGGGACGCTAAACTATGGCTACACCTTC.

The chain links TRBV11-3 to TRBJ2-7, with 9 positions matching TRBD1. Germline V gene data show CDR1 as SGHNT and CDR2 as YENEEA. This CDR3 has 13 amino acids. With V trimmed by 4 bases and J by 9 bases, 7 bases remained unmatched. The CDR3 reads CASSSGTGLPQYF. CDR3 nucleotide sequence: TGTGCCAGCAGCTCCGGGACAGGGTTACCGCAGTACTTC.

The genes are TRBV7-9 and TRBJ1-1; D possibly corresponds to TRBD1 (6 bases). The germline CDR1 and CDR2 sequences are SEHNR and FQNEAQ (reference sequence). The CDR3 consists of 16 residues. V was cut by 6 bases and J by 4 bases, with 21 bases left in between. The CDR3 nucleotides are TGTGCCAGCAGTCAACCGAACAGGGATTTGGTCACTGAAGCTTTCTTT. Translating it yields CASSQPNRDLVTEAFF.

The chain carries TRBV9 and TRBJ2-1, with TRBD2 identical over 7 bases. The CDR3 totals 16 residues. Looked up from germline, CDR1 is SGDLS and CDR2 is YYNGEE. V was clipped by 3 bases and J by 3 bases; unmatched bases: 9. In DNA form, the CDR3 reads TGTGCCAGCAGCGCCCGACTAGCACAACACTACAATGAGCAGTTCTTC. Translation: CASSARLAQHYNEQFF.

This clone was detected only once. This chain uses TRBV28 with TRBJ2-2; no definite D call. CDR1 is MDHEN, CDR2 SYDVKM, per germline. V was shortened by 4 bases and J by 6 bases, with 9 bases between the two germline ends. The CDR3 length is 13 residues. In DNA form, the CDR3 reads TGTGCCAGCAGTTCCGTAGAGGCCGGGGAGCTGTTTTTT. Protein product: CASSSVEAGELFF. Full variable domain (outside the CDR3, taken from reference TRBV28 and TRBJ2-2): DVKVTQSSRYLVKRTGEKVFLECVQDMDHENMFWYRQDPGLGLRLIYFSYDVKMKEKGDIPEGYSVSREKKERFSLILESASTNQTSMYLCASSSVEAGELFFGEGSRLTVL.

V usage is TRBV27 and J usage is TRBJ2-3; 11 positions agree with TRBD2. Unmatched junction bases numbered 1, after V lost 0 bases and J lost 5 bases. The germline V gene has CDR1 MNHEY and CDR2 SMNVEV (reference sequence). The CDR3 extends over 15 amino acids. The CDR3 spells CASSLSLAGGDTQYF. The CDR3 DNA reads TGTGCCAGCAGTTTATCGCTAGCGGGGGGAGATACGCAGTATTTT.